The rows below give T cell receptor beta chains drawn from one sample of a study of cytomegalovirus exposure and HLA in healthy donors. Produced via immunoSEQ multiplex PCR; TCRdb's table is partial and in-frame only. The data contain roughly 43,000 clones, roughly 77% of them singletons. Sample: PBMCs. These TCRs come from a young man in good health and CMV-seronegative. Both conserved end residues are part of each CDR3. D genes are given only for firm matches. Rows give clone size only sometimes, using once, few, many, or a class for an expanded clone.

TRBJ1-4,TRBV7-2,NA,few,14,CASSRGPANEKLFF,TGTGCCAGCAGCCGAGGGCCAGCTAATGAAAAACTGTTTTTT
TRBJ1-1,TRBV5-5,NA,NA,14,CASSLMAMRAEAFF,TGTGCCAGCAGCTTGATGGCCATGAGGGCTGAAGCTTTCTTT
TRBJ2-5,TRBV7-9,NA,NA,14,CASSRGRTSETQYF,TGTGCCAGTTCGCGGGGGCGCACATCCGAGACCCAGTACTTC
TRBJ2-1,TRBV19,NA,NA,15,CASSPGSRSYNEQFF,TGTGCCAGTAGTCCCGGGAGTAGGTCTTACAATGAGCAGTTCTTC
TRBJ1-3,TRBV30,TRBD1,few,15,CAWRKDRVSGNTIYF,TGTGCCTGGAGGAAGGACAGGGTCTCTGGAAACACCATATATTTT
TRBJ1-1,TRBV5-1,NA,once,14,CASSENLGATEAFF,TGCGCCAGCAGCGAGAACCTAGGGGCGACTGAAGCTTTCTTT
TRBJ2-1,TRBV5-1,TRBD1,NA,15,CASSVRTGGNNEQFF,TGCGCCAGCAGCGTAAGGACAGGGGGGAACAATGAGCAGTTCTTC
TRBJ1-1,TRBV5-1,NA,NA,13,CASRTGVNTEAFF,TGCGCCAGCCGAACCGGAGTGAACACTGAAGCTTTCTTT
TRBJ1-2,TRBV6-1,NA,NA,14,CASSDFTGFNGYTF,TGTGCCAGCAGTGACTTCACAGGGTTCAATGGCTACACCTTC
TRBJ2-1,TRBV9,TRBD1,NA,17,CASSPRLDRGSYNEQFF,TGTGCCAGCAGCCCGAGACTGGACAGGGGTTCCTACAATGAGCAGTTCTTC
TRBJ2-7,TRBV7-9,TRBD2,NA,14,CSSTLIGGKNEQYF,TGTTCCAGCACCCTCATCGGGGGGAAGAACGAGCAGTACTTC
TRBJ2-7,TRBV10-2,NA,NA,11,CASSSSYEQYF,TGCGCCAGCAGTTCCTCATACGAGCAGTACTTC
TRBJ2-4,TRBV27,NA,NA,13,CASSFSGADIQYF,TGTGCCAGCAGTTTTTCAGGGGCGGACATTCAGTACTTC
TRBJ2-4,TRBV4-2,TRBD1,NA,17,CASSQGGQGIAKNIQYF,TGTGCCAGCAGCCAAGGGGGACAGGGGATAGCCAAAAACATTCAGTACTTC
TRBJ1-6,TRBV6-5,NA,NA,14,CASTQLQGGSPLHF,TGTGCCAGCACCCAACTTCAGGGTGGCTCACCCCTCCACTTT
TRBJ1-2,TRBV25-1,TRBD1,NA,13,CASTRTGKRGYTF,TGTGCCAGCACCCGGACAGGGAAACGTGGCTACACCTTC
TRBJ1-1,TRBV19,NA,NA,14,CASTLWGDSTEAFF,TGTGCCAGTACCCTCTGGGGCGACAGCACTGAAGCTTTCTTT
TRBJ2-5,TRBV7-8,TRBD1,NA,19,CASSLAKYRGNPNQETQYF,TGTGCCAGCAGCTTAGCCAAATACAGGGGGAACCCGAACCAAGAGACCCAGTACTTC
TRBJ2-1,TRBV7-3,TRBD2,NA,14,CASSSRDYYNEQFF,TGTGCCAGCAGCTCCCGGGACTACTACAATGAGCAGTTCTTC
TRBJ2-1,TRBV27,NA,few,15,CASSFYAISGNEQFF,TGTGCCAGCAGTTTTTACGCGATTTCGGGGAATGAGCAGTTCTTC
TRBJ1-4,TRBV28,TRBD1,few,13,CASEQGGNEKLFF,TGTGCCAGCGAACAGGGGGGTAATGAAAAACTGTTTTTT
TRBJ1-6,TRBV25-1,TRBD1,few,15,CASSPLDRDNSPLHF,TGTGCCAGCAGTCCGCTAGACAGGGATAATTCACCCCTCCACTTT
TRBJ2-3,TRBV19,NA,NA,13,CASSLGAADTQYF,TGTGCCAGTAGTCTGGGGGCGGCCGATACGCAGTATTTT
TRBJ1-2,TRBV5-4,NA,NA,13,CASSEGVTNGYTF,TGTGCCAGCAGCGAGGGAGTCACAAATGGCTACACCTTC
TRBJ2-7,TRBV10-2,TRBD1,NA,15,CASSDPGQGLYEQYF,TGCGCCAGCAGTGACCCGGGACAGGGACTCTACGAGCAGTACTTC
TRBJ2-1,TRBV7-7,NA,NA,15,CASSSGLDAYNEQFF,TGTGCCAGCAGCTCGGGACTCGACGCCTACAATGAGCAGTTCTTC
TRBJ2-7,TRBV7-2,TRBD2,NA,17,CASSLEGLARYVDEQYF,TGTGCCAGCAGCTTAGAAGGACTAGCCCGGTATGTGGACGAGCAGTACTTC
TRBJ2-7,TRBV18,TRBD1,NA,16,CASSPLLGQGALEQYF,TGTGCCAGCTCACCATTATTAGGACAGGGGGCCCTCGAGCAGTACTTC
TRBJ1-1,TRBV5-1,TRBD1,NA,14,CASSQRQGNTEAFF,TGCGCCAGCAGTCAAAGACAGGGGAACACTGAAGCTTTCTTT
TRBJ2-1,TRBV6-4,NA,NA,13,CASSDGTRNEQFF,TGTGCCAGCAGTGACGGGACTCGCAATGAGCAGTTCTTC
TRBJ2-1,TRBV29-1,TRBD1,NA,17,CSVIPRPGQGTPGQQFF,TGCAGCGTTATCCCAAGACCGGGACAGGGGACTCCTGGGCAGCAGTTCTTC
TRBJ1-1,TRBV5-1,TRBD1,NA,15,CASSPRTGENTEAFF,TGCGCCAGCAGCCCGAGGACAGGGGAGAACACTGAAGCTTTCTTT
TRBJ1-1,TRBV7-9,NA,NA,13,CASSLLVNTEAFF,TGTGCCAGCAGCTTACTCGTGAACACTGAAGCTTTCTTT
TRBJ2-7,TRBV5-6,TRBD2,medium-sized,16,CASSLYGGKGTYEQYF,TGTGCCAGCAGTCTGTACGGGGGGAAAGGGACCTACGAGCAGTACTTC